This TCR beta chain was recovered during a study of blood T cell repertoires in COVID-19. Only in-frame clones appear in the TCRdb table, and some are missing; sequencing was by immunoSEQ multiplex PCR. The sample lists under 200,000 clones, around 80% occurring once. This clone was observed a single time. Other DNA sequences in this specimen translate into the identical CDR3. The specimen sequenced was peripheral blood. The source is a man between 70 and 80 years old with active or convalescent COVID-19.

This chain's CDR3 is CASSSGTGSHEQYF. The CDR3 nucleotides read TGTGCCAGCAGTTCCGGGACAGGGAGCCACGAGCAGTACTTC. The V and J genes are TRBV6-2 or TRBV6-3 and TRBJ2-7; 9 bases agree with TRBD1. J gave up 5 bases and V 4 bases, and 6 bases lay outside the gene matches. The CDR3 is made up of 14 amino acids. Germline loops: CDR1 MNHEY, CDR2 SVGEGT.